Shown below are 5 T cell receptor beta chains from a single sample sequenced in a study of shared clonotypes between healthy human individuals. Clones were sequenced by immunoSEQ multiplex PCR, and TCRdb holds only the in-frame ones, with some missing. The profile shows some 2,500,000 clones, over 85% of them singletons. What was sequenced was naive CD4+ T cells from PBMCs. The sample's subset: CD45RA+ positively selected. The receptors derive from a man aged 18 to 30 in good health. Some clones in this sample may be carry-over from other donors' samples.

The rearrangement joins TRBV10-1 to TRBJ1-2, with 8 bases aligning to TRBD1. J was trimmed by 7 bases and V by 2 bases; bases with no gene match: 9. The CDR3 covers 15 residues. The V gene's germline CDR1 is WNHNN and CDR2 SYGVQD (reference sequence). CDR3 sequence reads: CASSETSDRGGGYTF. CDR3 nucleotide sequence: TGCGCCAGCAGTGAGACTAGCGACAGGGGAGGTGGCTACACCTTC.

V usage is TRBV27 and J usage is TRBJ2-2; no definite D call. CDR3 length: 15 amino acids. Trimming took off 5 bases at V and 1 base at J, with 11 bases between the two ends. Germline lookup yields CDR1 MNHEY and CDR2 SMNVEV (reference sequence). The CDR3 loop reads CASSPWAGNTGELFF. As DNA, the CDR3 is TGTGCCAGCAGTCCCTGGGCAGGGAACACCGGGGAGCTGTTTTTT.

This chain links TRBV11-2 with TRBJ2-3; no clear D. Germline V gene data show CDR1 as SGHAT and CDR2 as FQNNGV. This CDR3 is built from 13 residues. V lost 1 base, J lost 9 bases, and 11 bases lay in between. The CDR3: CASSLGPIRTQYF. The CDR3 DNA reads TGTGCCAGCAGCTTAGGGCCCATCAGGACGCAGTATTTT.

V gene TRBV6-6 combines with J gene TRBJ2-1; 9 positions match TRBD2. Germline V CDR1 and CDR2: MNHNY, SVGAGI (reference sequence). CDR3 length: 15 residues. The CDR3 protein is CISSGRISSYNEQFF. The CDR3 DNA reads as TGTATATCGAGCGGGAGGATTAGCTCCTACAATGAGCAGTTCTTC.

The rearrangement uses TRBV11-3 and TRBJ2-1, with 12 bases that match TRBD1. Germline V lookup: CDR1 SGHNT, CDR2 YENEEA. This CDR3 region has 19 residues. V gave up 5 bases and J gave up 1 base; unmatched junction bases: 12. CDR3 residues: CASSGGGTGGPLSYNEQFF. The CDR3 nucleotides are TGTGCCAGCAGCGGCGGGGGGACAGGGGGCCCCTTATCCTACAATGAGCAGTTCTTC.